This is a list of T cell receptor beta chains from one sample in a study of blood T cell repertoires in COVID-19. Assay: immunoSEQ multiplex PCR; the TCRdb copy retains only in-frame clones and omits some. The table records approximately 200,000 clones, roughly 90% of them present only once. Sequencing was done on a sample of peripheral blood. These receptors originate from a woman between 45 and 60 years old with acute or convalescent COVID-19. CDR3s include the opening cysteine and the closing phenylalanine or tryptophan. The D gene is left open where the match is weak. Not every row has a clone size; where given, it reads once, few, many or a size class.

J gene | V gene | clone size | D gene | CDR3 DNA | CDR3 protein
TRBJ2-3 | TRBV27 | - | TRBD2 | TGTGCCAGCAGTTTATCGGGGGGGCTAGCGGGACGGGCAGATACGCAGTATTTT | CASSLSGGLAGRADTQYF
TRBJ1-2 | TRBV6-5 | - | - | TGTGCCAGCAGTCTGGACAAGAACTATGGCTACACCTTC | CASSLDKNYGYTF
TRBJ2-1 | TRBV27 | - | TRBD1 | TGTGCCAGCACCCGGGACAGGGGTGGTAATGAGCAGTTCTTC | CASTRDRGGNEQFF
TRBJ1-3 | TRBV6-2/TRBV6-3 | - | - | TGTGCCAGCAGTTACAGGCGTGACGACTTCCCAAGAAGCTCTGGAAACACCATATATTTT | CASSYRRDDFPRSSGNTIYF
TRBJ1-4 | TRBV12-5 | - | - | TGTGCTAGTGGTTTGGTACGGGGGGGTCGCGAAAAACTGTTTTTT | CASGLVRGGREKLFF
TRBJ1-4 | TRBV11-3 | - | - | TGTGCCAGCAGCTTTTGGGGGGATGAAAAACTGTTTTTT | CASSFWGDEKLFF
TRBJ1-5 | TRBV19 | - | - | TGTGCCAGTAGTATAGATCGGGCAGGGGTTATAAACCAGCCCCAGCATTTT | CASSIDRAGVINQPQHF
TRBJ1-2 | TRBV11-2 | - | - | TGTGCCAGCAGCTTAGTATTGGCAGGGCATGGCTACACCTTC | CASSLVLAGHGYTF
TRBJ2-3 | TRBV7-2 | - | - | TGTGCCAGCAGCTCCTTACAAGGGGGGGCCACGGATACGCAGTATTTT | CASSSLQGGATDTQYF
TRBJ1-2 | TRBV6-4 | - | TRBD1 | TGTGCCAGCAGGCATACAGGGGGACTAAACTATGGCTACACCTTC | CASRHTGGLNYGYTF
TRBJ1-1 | TRBV19 | - | TRBD1 | TGTGCCAGTAGTATGATGACAGGGGGTACTGAAGCTTTCTTT | CASSMMTGGTEAFF
TRBJ2-5 | TRBV14 | - | - | TGTGCCAGCAGCCGGGGACTGAAAGGCCAAGAGACCCAGTACTTC | CASSRGLKGQETQYF
TRBJ2-1 | TRBV15 | - | - | TGTGCCACCAGCAGCCGAGGCCGTAACTACAATGAGCAGTTCTTC | CATSSRGRNYNEQFF
TRBJ1-5 | TRBV19 | - | - | TGTGCCAGTACCTATTTCTGGGGGGGGACTAGCAATCAGCCCCAGCATTTT | CASTYFWGGTSNQPQHF
TRBJ2-5 | TRBV5-8 | once | - | TGTGCCAGCAGCTTTTCCAGGGCCAAGACCCAGTACTTC | CASSFSRAKTQYF
TRBJ2-7 | TRBV18 | - | TRBD1 | TGTGCCAGCTCACCACCTTCGACAGGGGGCAAAGTAGAATATTTC | CASSPPSTGGKVEYF
TRBJ2-3 | TRBV5-1 | - | TRBD1 | TGCGCCAGCAGCGCCGACAGGGAGCATTCTAGCACAGATACGCAGTATTTT | CASSADREHSSTDTQYF
TRBJ2-3 | TRBV10-2 | - | - | TGCGCCAGCAGTGCCACTAGCACAGATACGCAGTATTTT | CASSATSTDTQYF
TRBJ1-3 | TRBV5-1 | - | TRBD1 | TGCGCCAGCACGGACAGGGATGGAAACACCATATATTTT | CASTDRDGNTIYF
TRBJ1-2 | TRBV7-9 | - | - | TGTGCCAGCAGCCTAGAATTGGGAGTTGGCTATGGCTACACCTTC | CASSLELGVGYGYTF
TRBJ1-2 | TRBV6-2/TRBV6-3 | - | TRBD1 | TGTGCCAGCAGCCCGGGACAGACCTATGGCTACACCTTC | CASSPGQTYGYTF
TRBJ2-1 | TRBV6-2/TRBV6-3 | - | TRBD2 | TGTGCCAGCAGTTACGTCGCGGGAGGGCCTGTAACCGTTGAGCAGTTCTTC | CASSYVAGGPVTVEQFF
TRBJ1-1 | TRBV6-5 | - | - | TGTGCCAGCGTCGGGGGAACTGAAGCTTTCTTT | CASVGGTEAFF
TRBJ1-2 | TRBV12-3/TRBV12-4 | - | - | TGTGCCAACAGAGACAGTGACTATGGCTACACCTTC | CANRDSDYGYTF
TRBJ1-1 | TRBV10-3 | - | - | TGTGCCATCAGTGAGGCAGGTGACGCTTTCTTT | CAISEAGDAFF
TRBJ1-1 | TRBV7-2 | - | - | TGTGCCAGCAGCTTAGGACAGAAGAACACTGAAGCTTTCTTT | CASSLGQKNTEAFF
TRBJ1-1 | TRBV18 | - | - | TGTGCCAGCTCACCAACAGTGAACACTGAAGCTTTCTTT | CASSPTVNTEAFF
TRBJ2-2 | TRBV5-1 | - | TRBD1 | TGCGCCAGCAGCTTCGCAGGGGGCACCGGGGAGCTGTTTTTT | CASSFAGGTGELFF
TRBJ2-2 | TRBV19 | - | TRBD1 | TGTGCCAGTAGTATAGTTTCTGGGACAGGGGTGGGTACCGGGGAGCTGTTTTTT | CASSIVSGTGVGTGELFF
TRBJ2-7 | TRBV14 | - | - | TGTGCCAGCAGCCCCTTTTGGGCAGGGAAGGGCGAGCAGTACTTC | CASSPFWAGKGEQYF
TRBJ1-1 | TRBV18 | - | TRBD1 | TGTGCCAGCTCACCTCCCTCGACAGGGATCACTGAAGCTTTCTTT | CASSPPSTGITEAFF
TRBJ1-3 | TRBV27 | - | - | TGTGCCAGCAGTTCGACTAGCTCTGGAAACACCATATATTTT | CASSSTSSGNTIYF
TRBJ1-1 | TRBV6-1 | - | TRBD1 | TGTGCCAGCAGTGACGGACAGGGGGTGAACACTGAAGCTTTCTTT | CASSDGQGVNTEAFF
TRBJ2-2 | TRBV5-1 | once | - | TGCGCCAGCAGCTTGGGACAGGTGAACACCGGGGAGCTGTTTTTT | CASSLGQVNTGELFF
TRBJ2-7 | TRBV5-4 | - | - | TGTGCCAGCAGCTCCACAGGTAGCTACGAGCAGTACTTC | CASSSTGSYEQYF
TRBJ2-5 | TRBV24-1 | - | TRBD1 | TGTGCCACCAGTGAAGGGGGCTGGGGAAAAGAGACCCAGTACTTC | CATSEGGWGKETQYF
TRBJ1-1 | TRBV6-5 | - | TRBD1 | TGTGCCAGCAGTAAACCGGGACAGGGGGACGCTGAAGCTTTCTTT | CASSKPGQGDAEAFF
TRBJ2-1 | TRBV24-1 | - | - | TGTGCCACCAGTGGCCTCAGGGGTAATGAGCAGTTCTTC | CATSGLRGNEQFF
TRBJ2-7 | TRBV30 | - | - | TGTGCCTGGAGTGCGGGCTACGAGCAGTACTTC | CAWSAGYEQYF
TRBJ1-4 | TRBV2 | - | - | TGTGCCAGCAGTCAGGGGAACCGAGCAACTAATGAAAAACTGTTTTTT | CASSQGNRATNEKLFF
TRBJ1-2 | TRBV4-2 | - | TRBD1 | TGTGCCAGCAGCCAAGAAAGTCGGACAGGGGGCGCCGGTGGCTACACCTTC | CASSQESRTGGAGGYTF
TRBJ2-2 | TRBV9 | - | - | TGTGCCAGCAGCCCCTCTACCACCGGGGAGCTGTTTTTT | CASSPSTTGELFF